This T cell receptor beta chain was sequenced for a study of T-cell memory formation after mild COVID-19 (dated by TCRdb to about 2021). At the level of the whole study: TCR sequence clusters from the two donors were found to be largely donor specific. Longitudinal TCRalpha and TCRbeta repertoire sequencing tracked T-cell clones expanding and contracting after mild COVID-19 in a couple of donors. The cohort was made up of two young adult volunteers, one female and one male, who were previously healthy. Results and caveats for the whole study, not just this receptor: The second-wave clones that peaked on day 37 were not confirmed to be SARS-CoV-2 specific. Contracting CD4+ clones appeared mostly in the CM and EM memory subsets, whereas CD8+ clones were enriched in EMRA. Some responding clones were detected in pre-infection memory, which suggested that pre-existing cross-reactive memory T cells had joined the SARS-CoV-2 response. Clones contracting from day 15 to 85 had balanced CD4/CD8 phenotypes, while a second wave expanding from day 15 to 37 was biased towards CD4+. Only two mild cases were covered by the study, and larger cohorts that include severe cases with pre-infection samples were considered necessary.

TCRdb names Illumina NovaSeq 6000 as the instrument used. TCRalpha and TCRbeta cDNA libraries were constructed by 5'RACE with constant-segment primers, with sample barcodes and unique molecular identifiers being introduced. RNA was extracted from every sample with Trizol reagent. Libraries were amplified in two PCR steps, with a second sample barcode and Illumina TruSeq adapters added in the second step. Sequencing of libraries was performed on an Illumina NovaSeq with 2 x 150 bp paired-end reads. The paper's data handling went like this. With migec v1.2.7, reads were demultiplexed and then collapsed into UMI-guided consensus sequences. Using mixcr v2.1.11, UMI consensuses were aligned to TRA and TRB V and J templates and then assembled into clonotypes. Clonotypes were classified as expanded or contracted when called significant by both edgeR and NoisET, with noise models trained on biological replicates. edgeR calls used a false discovery rate-adjusted p below 0.01 and a log2 fold-change threshold of 1. As an exploratory analysis of dynamics, max-normalized trajectories of the 1000 most abundant clonotypes were examined with PCA combined with hierarchical clustering. Separately sequenced CD4+ and CD8+ repertoires were used to assign a CD4 or CD8 phenotype to each responding clone. TCRdb's own reprocessing of the public reads used fastp at Q25 and MiXCR and kept productive beta chains. Every CDR3 protein is listed once, alongside the most common genes and DNA of its rows. What appears here as the V and J calls and clone size reflects TCRdb's work, not the paper's. The sample table records just over 200,000 distinct CDR3 sequences; 9% to 10% of these occur just once. The ten largest account for approximately 3.3% of the sample.

The junction carries 15 bases between V and J, which are trimmed by 5 bases and 5 bases respectively. Per the germline V gene, SGHAT is the CDR1 and FQNNGV is the CDR2. The CDR3 measures 14 amino acids from cysteine to phenylalanine. CDR3 DNA is the only sequence kept; it has 42 bases, read in frame from the first base. As for this clonotype: Its specific antigen is unknown. No base quality information exists; no much larger clone differs at one position.

PBMCs were isolated by Ficoll-Paque density gradient centrifugation. The sequencing sample was made of PBMCs or a T cell subset sorted from them (not recorded which). Recombination linked TRBV11-2 to TRBJ1-1; confidence is insufficient to name the D gene. The source is a man aged 18 to 30 who had mild COVID-19 (a few samples of this study predate the infection). The sample titles of this study are shuffled in the database, so cell type and time point are left out; the donor was told from shared clones. The bases read TGTGCCAGCAGCGTAGGGTGGCGGCGGACTGAAGCTTTCTTT. It translates to CASSVGWRRTEAFF.